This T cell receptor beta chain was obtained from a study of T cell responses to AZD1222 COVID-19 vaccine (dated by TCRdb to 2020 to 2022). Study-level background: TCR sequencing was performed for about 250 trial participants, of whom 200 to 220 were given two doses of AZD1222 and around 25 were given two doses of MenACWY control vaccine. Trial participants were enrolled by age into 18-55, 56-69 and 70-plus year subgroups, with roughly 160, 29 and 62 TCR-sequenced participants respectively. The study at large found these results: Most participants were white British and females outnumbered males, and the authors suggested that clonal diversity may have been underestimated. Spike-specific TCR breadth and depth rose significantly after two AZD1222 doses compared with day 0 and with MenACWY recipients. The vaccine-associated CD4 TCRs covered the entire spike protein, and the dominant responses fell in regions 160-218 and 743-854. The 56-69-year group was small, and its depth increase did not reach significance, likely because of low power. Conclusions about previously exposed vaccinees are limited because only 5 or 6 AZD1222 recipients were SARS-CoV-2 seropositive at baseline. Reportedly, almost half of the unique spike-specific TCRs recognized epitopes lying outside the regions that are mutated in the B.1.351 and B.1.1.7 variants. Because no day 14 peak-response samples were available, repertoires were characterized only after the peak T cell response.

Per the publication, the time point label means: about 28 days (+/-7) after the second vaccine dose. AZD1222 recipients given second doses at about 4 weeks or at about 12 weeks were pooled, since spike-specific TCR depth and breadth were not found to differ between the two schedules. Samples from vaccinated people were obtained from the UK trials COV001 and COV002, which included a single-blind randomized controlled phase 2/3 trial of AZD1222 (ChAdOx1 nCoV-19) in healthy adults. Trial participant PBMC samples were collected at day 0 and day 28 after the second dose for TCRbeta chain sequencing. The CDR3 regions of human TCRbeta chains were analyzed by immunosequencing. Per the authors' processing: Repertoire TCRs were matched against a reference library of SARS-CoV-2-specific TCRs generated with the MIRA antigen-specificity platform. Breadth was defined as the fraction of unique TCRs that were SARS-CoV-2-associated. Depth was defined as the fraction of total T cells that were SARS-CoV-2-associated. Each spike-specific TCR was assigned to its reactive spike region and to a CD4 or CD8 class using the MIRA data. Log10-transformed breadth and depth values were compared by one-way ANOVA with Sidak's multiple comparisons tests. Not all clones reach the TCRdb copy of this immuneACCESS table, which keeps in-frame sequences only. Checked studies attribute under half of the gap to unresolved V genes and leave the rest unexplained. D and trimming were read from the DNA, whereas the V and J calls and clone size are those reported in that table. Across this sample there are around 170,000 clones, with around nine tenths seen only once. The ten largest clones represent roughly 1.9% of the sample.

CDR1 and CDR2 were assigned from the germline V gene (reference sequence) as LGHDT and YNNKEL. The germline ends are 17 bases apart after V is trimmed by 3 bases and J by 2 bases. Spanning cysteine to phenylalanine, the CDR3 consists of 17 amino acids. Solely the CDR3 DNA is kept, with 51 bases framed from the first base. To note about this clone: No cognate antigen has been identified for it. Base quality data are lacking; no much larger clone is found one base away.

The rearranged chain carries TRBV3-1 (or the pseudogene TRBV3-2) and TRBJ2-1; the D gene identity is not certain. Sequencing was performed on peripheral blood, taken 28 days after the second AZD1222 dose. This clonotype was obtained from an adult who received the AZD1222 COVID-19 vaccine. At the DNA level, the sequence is TGTGCCAGCAGCCATCAAGAAGGGCAGAGGCCCTACAATGAGCAGTTCTTC. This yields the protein CASSHQEGQRPYNEQFF.